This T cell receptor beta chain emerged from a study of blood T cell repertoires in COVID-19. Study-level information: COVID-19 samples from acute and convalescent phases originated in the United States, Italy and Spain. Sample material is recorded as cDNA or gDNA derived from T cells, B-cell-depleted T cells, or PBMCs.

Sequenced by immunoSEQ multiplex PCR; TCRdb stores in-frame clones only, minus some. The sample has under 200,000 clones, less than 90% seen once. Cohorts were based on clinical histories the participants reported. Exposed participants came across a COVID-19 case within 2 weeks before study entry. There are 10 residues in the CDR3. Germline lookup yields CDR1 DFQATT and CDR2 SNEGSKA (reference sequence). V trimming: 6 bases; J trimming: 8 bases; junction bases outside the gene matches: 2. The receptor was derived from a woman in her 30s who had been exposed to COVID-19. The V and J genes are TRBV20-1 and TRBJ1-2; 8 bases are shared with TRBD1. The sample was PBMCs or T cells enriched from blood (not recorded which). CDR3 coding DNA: TGCAGTGCACGACAGGGGGGCTACACCTTC. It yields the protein CSARQGGYTF.